This TCR beta chain was profiled in a study of blood T cell repertoires in COVID-19. Across the study: The United States, Italy and Spain provided the acute and convalescent COVID-19 samples.

Seattle's enrolled individuals joined amid active infection and were then monitored longitudinally. Per the original data handling: Estimation of nucleated cell counts was performed using reference gene primer amplification. This table comes from immunoSEQ multiplex PCR, and its TCRdb copy is limited to in-frame clones, with some not included. D and trimming were read from the DNA, whereas the V and J calls and clone size are those reported in that table. This sample has 250,000 to 350,000 clones, with roughly 83% found just once. Germline values: CDR1 SGHRS, CDR2 YFSETQ. The CDR3 has 17 residues. V was cut by 4 bases and J by 0 bases, with 16 bases left in between.

Sequenced: peripheral blood. The rearrangement joins TRBV5-1 to TRBJ2-2; no clear D. This clonotype originated in a human donor with COVID-19, enrolled during active disease. The donor label of this sample is uncertain. Here the CDR3 DNA reads TGCGCCAGCAGCCCCTCTGTTTTGGCTCCGAACACCGGGGAGCTGTTTTTT. Its protein product is CASSPSVLAPNTGELFF.